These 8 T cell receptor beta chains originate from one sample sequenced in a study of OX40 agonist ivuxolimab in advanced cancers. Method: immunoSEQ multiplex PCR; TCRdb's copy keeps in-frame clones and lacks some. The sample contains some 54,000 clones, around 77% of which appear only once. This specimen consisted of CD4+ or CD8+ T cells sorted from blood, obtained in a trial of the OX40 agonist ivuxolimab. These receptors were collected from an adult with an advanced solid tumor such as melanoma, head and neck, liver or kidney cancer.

The CDR3 protein is CASSVMGGGTGELFF. CDR3 nucleotides: TGTGCCAGCAGCGTGATGGGGGGAGGCACCGGGGAGCTGTTTTTT. This sequence joins TRBV9 and TRBJ2-2, with D possibly being TRBD2 (6 bases). Trimming stripped 2 bases from V and 4 bases from J, with 12 bases between. Germline V gene data show CDR1 as SGDLS and CDR2 as YYNGEE. The CDR3 covers 15 residues.

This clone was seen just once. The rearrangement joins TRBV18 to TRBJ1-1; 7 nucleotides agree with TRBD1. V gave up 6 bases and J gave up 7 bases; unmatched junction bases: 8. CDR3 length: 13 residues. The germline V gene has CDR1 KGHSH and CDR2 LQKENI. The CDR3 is CASSRGQPVEAFF. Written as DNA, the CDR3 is TGTGCCAGCTCGAGGGGACAGCCCGTTGAAGCTTTCTTT.

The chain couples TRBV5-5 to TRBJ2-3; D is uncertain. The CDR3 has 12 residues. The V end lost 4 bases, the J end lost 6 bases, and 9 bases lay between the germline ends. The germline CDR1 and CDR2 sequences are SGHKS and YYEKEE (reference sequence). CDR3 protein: CASSVVVDTQYF. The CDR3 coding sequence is TGTGCCAGCAGCGTGGTAGTGGATACGCAGTATTTT. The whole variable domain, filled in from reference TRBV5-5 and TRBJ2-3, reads DAGVTQSPTHLIKTRGQQVTLRCSPISGHKSVSWYQQVLGQGPQFIFQYYEKEERGRGNFPDRFSARQFPNYSSELNVNALLLGDSALYLCASSVVVDTQYFGPGTRLTVL.

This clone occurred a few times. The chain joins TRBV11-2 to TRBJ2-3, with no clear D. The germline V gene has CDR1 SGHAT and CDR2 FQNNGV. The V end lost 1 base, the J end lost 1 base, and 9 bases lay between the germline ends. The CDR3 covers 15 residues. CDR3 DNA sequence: TGTGCCAGCAGCTTAGCCGGGTTTGGCACAGATACGCAGTATTTT. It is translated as CASSLAGFGTDTQYF.

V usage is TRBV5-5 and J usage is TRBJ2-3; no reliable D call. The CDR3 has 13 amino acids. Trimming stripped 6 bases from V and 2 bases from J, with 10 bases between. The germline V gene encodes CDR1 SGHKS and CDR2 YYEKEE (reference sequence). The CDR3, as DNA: TGTGCCAGCATGGAGACCCCCACAGATACGCAGTATTTT. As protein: CASMETPTDTQYF. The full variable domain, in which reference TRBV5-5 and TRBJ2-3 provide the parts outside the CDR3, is DAGVTQSPTHLIKTRGQQVTLRCSPISGHKSVSWYQQVLGQGPQFIFQYYEKEERGRGNFPDRFSARQFPNYSSELNVNALLLGDSALYLCASMETPTDTQYFGPGTRLTVL.

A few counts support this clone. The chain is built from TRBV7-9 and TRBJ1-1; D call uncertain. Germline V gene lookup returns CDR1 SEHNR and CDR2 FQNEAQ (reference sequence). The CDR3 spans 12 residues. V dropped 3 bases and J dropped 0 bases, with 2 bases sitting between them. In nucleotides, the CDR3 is TGTGCCAGCAGCTTTTTGAACACTGAAGCTTTCTTT. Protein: CASSFLNTEAFF. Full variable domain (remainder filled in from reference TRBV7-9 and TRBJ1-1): DTGVSQNPRHKITKRGQNVTFRCDPISEHNRLYWYRQTLGQGPEFLTYFQNEAQLEKSRLLSDRFSAERPKGSFSTLEIQRTEQGDSAMYLCASSFLNTEAFFGQGTRLTVV.

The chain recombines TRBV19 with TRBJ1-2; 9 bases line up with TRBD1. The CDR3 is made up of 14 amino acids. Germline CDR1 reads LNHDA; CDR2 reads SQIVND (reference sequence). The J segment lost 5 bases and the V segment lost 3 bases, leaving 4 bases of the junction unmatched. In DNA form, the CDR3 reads TGTGCCAGTAGTATGGGACAGGGCTGGTATGGCTACACCTTC. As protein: CASSMGQGWYGYTF.

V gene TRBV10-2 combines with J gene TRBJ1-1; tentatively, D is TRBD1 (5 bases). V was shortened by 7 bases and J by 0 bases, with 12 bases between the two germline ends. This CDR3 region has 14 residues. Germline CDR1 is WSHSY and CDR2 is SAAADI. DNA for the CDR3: TGCGCCAGCATTCAGGACAACTTGAACACTGAAGCTTTCTTT. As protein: CASIQDNLNTEAFF.